What follows is one T cell receptor beta chain and its context. This CDR3 has 14 residues. Per the germline V gene, CDR1 is SEHNR and CDR2 is FQNEAQ (reference sequence). Trimming cost V 7 bases and J 4 bases; bases outside gene matches: 7. This specimen comes from a study of T cell responses to AZD1222 COVID-19 vaccine. The table came from immunoSEQ multiplex PCR; TCRdb's copy has only in-frame clones and leaves some out. The sample shows approximately 30,000 clones, about four fifths of them seen only once. Here the sequenced sample was peripheral blood, taken 28 days after the second AZD1222 dose. This TCR derives from an adult who received the AZD1222 COVID-19 vaccine. The V and J genes are TRBV7-9 and TRBJ2-3; 8 nucleotides align to TRBD2. For the CDR3, the DNA is TGTGCCAGCACCACGGGGGGGCGATCAGATACGCAGTATTTT. Translated, it gives CASTTGGRSDTQYF.